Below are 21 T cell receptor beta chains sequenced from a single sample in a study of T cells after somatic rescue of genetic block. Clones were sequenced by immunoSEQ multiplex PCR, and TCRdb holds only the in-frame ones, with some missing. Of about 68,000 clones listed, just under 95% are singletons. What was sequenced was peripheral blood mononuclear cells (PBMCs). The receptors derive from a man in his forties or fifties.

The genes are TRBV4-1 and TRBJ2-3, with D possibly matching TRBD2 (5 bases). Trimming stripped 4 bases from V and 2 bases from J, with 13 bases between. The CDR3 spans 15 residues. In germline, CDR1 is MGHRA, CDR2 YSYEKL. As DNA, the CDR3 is TGCGCCAGCAGCCCGGGGATGGTTGACACAGATACGCAGTATTTT. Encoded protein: CASSPGMVDTDTQYF.

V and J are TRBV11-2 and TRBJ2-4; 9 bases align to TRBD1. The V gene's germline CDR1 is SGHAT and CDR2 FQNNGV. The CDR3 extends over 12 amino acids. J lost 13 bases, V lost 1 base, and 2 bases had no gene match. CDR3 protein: CASSLGDRAQYF. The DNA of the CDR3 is TGTGCCAGCAGCTTAGGGGACAGGGCCCAGTACTTC.

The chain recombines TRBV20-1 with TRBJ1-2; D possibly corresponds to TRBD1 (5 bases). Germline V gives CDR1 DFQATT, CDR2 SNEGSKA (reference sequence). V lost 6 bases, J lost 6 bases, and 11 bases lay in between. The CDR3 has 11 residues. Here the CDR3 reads CSARGLNGYTF. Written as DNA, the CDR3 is TGCAGTGCCCGGGGCTTAAATGGCTACACCTTC.

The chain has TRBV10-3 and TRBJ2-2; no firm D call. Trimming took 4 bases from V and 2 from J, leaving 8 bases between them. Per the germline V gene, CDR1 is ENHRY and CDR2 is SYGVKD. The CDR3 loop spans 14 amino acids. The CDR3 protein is CAISAQLNTGELFF. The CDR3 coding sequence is TGTGCCATCAGTGCCCAATTAAACACCGGGGAGCTGTTTTTT.

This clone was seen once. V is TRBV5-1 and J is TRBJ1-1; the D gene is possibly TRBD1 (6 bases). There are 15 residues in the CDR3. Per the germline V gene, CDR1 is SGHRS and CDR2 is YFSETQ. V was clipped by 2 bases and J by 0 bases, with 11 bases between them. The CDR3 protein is CASSLGQNMNTEAFF. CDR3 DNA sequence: TGCGCCAGCAGCTTAGGACAGAATATGAACACTGAAGCTTTCTTT. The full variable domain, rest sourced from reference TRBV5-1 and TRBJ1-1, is KAGVTQTPRYLIKTRGQQVTLSCSPISGHRSVSWYQQTPGQGLQFLFEYFSETQRNKGNFPGRFSGRQFSNSRSEMNVSTLELGDSALYLCASSLGQNMNTEAFFGQGTRLTVV.

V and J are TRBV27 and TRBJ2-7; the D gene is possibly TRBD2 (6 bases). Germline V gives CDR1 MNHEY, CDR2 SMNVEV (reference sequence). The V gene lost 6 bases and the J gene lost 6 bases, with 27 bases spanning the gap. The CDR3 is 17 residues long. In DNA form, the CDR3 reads TGTGCCAGCAGCCCCGGGCCCCCCCTAGCGCGTCCTGGCGAGCAGTACTTC. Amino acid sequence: CASSPGPPLARPGEQYF.

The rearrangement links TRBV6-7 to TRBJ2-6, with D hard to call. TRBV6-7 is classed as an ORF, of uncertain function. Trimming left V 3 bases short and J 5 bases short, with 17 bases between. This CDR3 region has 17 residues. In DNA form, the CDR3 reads TGTGCCAGCAGTTATGGGCGAAATCTCCGGAGGGCCAACGTCCTGACTTTC. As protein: CASSYGRNLRRANVLTF.

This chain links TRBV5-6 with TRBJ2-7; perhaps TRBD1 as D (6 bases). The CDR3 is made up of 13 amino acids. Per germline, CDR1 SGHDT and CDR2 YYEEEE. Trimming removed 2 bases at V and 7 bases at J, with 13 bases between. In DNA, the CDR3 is TGTGCCAGCAGCTTCACGCAGGGGCAAGAGCAGTACTTC. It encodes CASSFTQGQEQYF.

The CDR3 here is CASSPRDTDTQYF. The CDR3 bases are TGTGCCAGTAGCCCTAGGGACACAGATACGCAGTATTTT. The J gene is TRBJ2-3, the V gene TRBV19; D ambiguous. CDR3 size: 13 residues. The germline V gene has CDR1 LNHDA and CDR2 SQIVND (reference sequence). Trimming stripped 6 bases from V and 2 bases from J, with 9 bases between.

The CDR3 nucleotides are TGTGCCAGCAGCGACCTTACCTACGAGCAGTACTTC. Translating gives CASSDLTYEQYF. The chain carries TRBV7-9 and TRBJ2-7; no clear D. This CDR3 comprises 12 residues. Trimming took off 5 bases at V and 2 bases at J, with 7 bases between the two ends. Germline CDR1 is SEHNR and CDR2 is FQNEAQ (reference sequence).

CDR3: CASSMAPFYGYTF. DNA for the CDR3: TGTGCCAGTAGTATGGCACCCTTCTATGGCTACACCTTC. V gene TRBV19 combines with J gene TRBJ1-2, with D uncertain. Per the germline V gene, CDR1 is LNHDA and CDR2 is SQIVND (reference sequence). V lost 3 bases and J 4 bases, leaving 9 bases between the germline ends. CDR3 size: 13 residues. Drawing the rest from reference TRBV19 and TRBJ1-2, the complete variable domain is DGGITQSPKYLFRKEGQNVTLSCEQNLNHDAMYWYRQDPGQGLRLIYYSQIVNDFQKGDIAEGYSVSREKKESFPLTVTSAQKNPTAFYLCASSMAPFYGYTFGSGTRLTVV.

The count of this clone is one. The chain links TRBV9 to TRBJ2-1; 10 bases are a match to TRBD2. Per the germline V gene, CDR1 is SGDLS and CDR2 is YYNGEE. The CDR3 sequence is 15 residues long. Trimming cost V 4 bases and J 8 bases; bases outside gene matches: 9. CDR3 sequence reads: CASSPTSGPGYEQFF. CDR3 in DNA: TGTGCCAGCAGCCCGACTAGCGGGCCCGGTTATGAGCAGTTCTTC.

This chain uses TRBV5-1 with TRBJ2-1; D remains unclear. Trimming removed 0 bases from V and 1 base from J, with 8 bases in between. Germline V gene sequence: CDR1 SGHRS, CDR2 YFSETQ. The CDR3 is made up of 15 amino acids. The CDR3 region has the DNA TGCGCCAGCAGCTTGGATCTAGTTTCCTACAATGAGCAGTTCTTC. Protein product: CASSLDLVSYNEQFF. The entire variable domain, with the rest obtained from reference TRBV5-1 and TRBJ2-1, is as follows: KAGVTQTPRYLIKTRGQQVTLSCSPISGHRSVSWYQQTPGQGLQFLFEYFSETQRNKGNFPGRFSGRQFSNSRSEMNVSTLELGDSALYLCASSLDLVSYNEQFFGPGTRLTVL.

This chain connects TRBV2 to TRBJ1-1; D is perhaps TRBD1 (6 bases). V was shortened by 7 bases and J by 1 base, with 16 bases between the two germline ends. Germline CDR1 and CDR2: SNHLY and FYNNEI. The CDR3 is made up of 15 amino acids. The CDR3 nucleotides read TGTGCCAGCAAGGGGACACCGTTGGGGAACACTGAAGCTTTCTTT. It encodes CASKGTPLGNTEAFF.

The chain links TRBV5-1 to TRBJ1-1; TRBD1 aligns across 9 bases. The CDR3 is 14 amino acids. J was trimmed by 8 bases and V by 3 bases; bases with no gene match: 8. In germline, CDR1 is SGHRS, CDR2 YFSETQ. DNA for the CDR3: TGCGCCAGCAGCTCTGGGACAGGGCTCTGGGAAGCTTTCTTT. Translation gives CASSSGTGLWEAFF.

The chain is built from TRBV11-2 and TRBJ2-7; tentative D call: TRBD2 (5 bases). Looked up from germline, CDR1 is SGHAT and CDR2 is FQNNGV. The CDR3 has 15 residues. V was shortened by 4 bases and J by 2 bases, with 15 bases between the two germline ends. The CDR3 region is CASSSDGLGAYEQYF. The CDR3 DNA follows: TGTGCCAGCAGCTCGGACGGACTGGGTGCCTACGAGCAGTACTTC.

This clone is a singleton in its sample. CDR3 DNA sequence: TGTGCCAGCAGACGAGCGGGATTCGCCTACGAGCAGTACTTC. It is translated as CASRRAGFAYEQYF. V is TRBV28 and J is TRBJ2-7, with 7 nucleotides matching TRBD2. There are 14 residues in the CDR3. Trimming removed 6 bases from V and 2 bases from J; junction bases left unmatched: 7. Germline CDR1 is MDHEN and CDR2 is SYDVKM.

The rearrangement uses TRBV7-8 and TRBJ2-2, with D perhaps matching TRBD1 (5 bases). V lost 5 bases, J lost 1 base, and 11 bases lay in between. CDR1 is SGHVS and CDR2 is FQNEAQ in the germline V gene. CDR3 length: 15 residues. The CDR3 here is CASSANTGNTGELFF. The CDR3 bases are TGTGCCAGCAGCGCGAATACAGGGAACACCGGGGAGCTGTTTTTT.

The CDR3 reads CASSCPDSPLHF. The CDR3 DNA is TGCGCCAGCAGCTGCCCGGATTCACCCCTCCACTTT. The rearrangement links TRBV5-1 to TRBJ1-6, with D uncertain. The CDR3 sequence is 12 residues long. V was cut by 3 bases and J by 8 bases, with 6 bases left in between. Germline V CDR1 and CDR2: SGHRS, YFSETQ.

The CDR3 sequence is CASSSRGDRADGELFF. The CDR3 region has the DNA TGCGCCAGCAGCTCCCGGGGGGACCGGGCAGACGGGGAGCTGTTTTTT. This sequence joins TRBV4-1 and TRBJ2-2; 7 nucleotides line up with TRBD2. The CDR3 contains 16 residues. The V and J ends lost 5 bases and 7 bases, in that order; junction bases with no gene match: 13. Germline V gene data show CDR1 as MGHRA and CDR2 as YSYEKL.

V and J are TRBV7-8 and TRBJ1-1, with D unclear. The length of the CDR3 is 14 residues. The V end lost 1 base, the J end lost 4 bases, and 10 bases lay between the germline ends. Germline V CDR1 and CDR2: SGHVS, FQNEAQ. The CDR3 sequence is CASSLGVLGTEAFF. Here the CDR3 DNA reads TGTGCCAGCAGCTTAGGGGTCTTGGGCACTGAAGCTTTCTTT.